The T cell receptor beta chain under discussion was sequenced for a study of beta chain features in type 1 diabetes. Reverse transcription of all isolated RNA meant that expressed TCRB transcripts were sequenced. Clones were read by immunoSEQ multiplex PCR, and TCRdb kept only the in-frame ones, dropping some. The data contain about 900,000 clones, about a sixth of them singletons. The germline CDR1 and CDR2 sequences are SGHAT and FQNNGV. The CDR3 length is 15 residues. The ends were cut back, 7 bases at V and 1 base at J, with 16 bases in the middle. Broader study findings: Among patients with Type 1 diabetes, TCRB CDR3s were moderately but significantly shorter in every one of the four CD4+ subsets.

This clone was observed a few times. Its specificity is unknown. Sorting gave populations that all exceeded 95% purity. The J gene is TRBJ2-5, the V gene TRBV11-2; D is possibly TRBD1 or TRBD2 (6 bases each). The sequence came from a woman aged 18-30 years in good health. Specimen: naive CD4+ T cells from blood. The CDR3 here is CASNRGGGTQETQYF. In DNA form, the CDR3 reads TGTGCCAGCAACCGAGGAGGGGGGACCCAAGAGACCCAGTACTTC.